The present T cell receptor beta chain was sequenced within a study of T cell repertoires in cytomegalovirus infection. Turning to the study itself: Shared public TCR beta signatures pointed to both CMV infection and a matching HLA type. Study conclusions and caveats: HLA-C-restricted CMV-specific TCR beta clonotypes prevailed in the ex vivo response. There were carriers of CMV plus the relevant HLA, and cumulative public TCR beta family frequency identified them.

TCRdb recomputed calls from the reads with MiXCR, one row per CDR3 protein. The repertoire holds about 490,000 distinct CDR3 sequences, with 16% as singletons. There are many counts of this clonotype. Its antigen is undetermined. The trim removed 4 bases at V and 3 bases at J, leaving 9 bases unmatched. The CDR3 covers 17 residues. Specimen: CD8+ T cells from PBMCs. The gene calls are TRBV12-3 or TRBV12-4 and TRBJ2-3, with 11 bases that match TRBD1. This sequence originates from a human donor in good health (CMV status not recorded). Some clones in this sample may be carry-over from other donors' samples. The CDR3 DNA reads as TGTGCCAGCAGTTACCCGGCGGGGACAGGGGGTACAGATACGCAGTATTTT. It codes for CASSYPAGTGGTDTQYF.